The rows below give T cell receptor beta chains drawn from one sample of a study of T cell responses to AZD1222 COVID-19 vaccine. This table comes from immunoSEQ multiplex PCR, and its TCRdb copy is limited to in-frame clones, with some not included. The table records around 100,000 clones, roughly 90% of them present only once. Sequences were derived from peripheral blood, sampled on day 0 of AZD1222 vaccination. These receptors were taken from an adult in good health. Each CDR3 is given with its conserved first and last residue. Fields, in order: J gene, V gene, clone size, D gene, CDR3 DNA, CDR3 protein. A D gene is named only where the DNA matches it firmly. Part of the rows lack a size; the others show once, few, many or a class for expanded clones.

j_gene: TRBJ1-1
v_gene: TRBV29-1
abundance: NA
d_gene: TRBD1
CDR3nt: TGCAGCGTTCAGGGACAGCCCAACACTGAAGCTTTCTTT
CDR3aa: CSVQGQPNTEAFF

j_gene: TRBJ1-1
v_gene: TRBV7-8
abundance: NA
d_gene: TRBD1
CDR3nt: TGTGCCAGCAGCTTCGGGACAGGGGGACGAATGAACACTGAAGCTTTCTTT
CDR3aa: CASSFGTGGRMNTEAFF

j_gene: TRBJ2-2
v_gene: TRBV20-1
abundance: NA
d_gene: NA
CDR3nt: TGCAGTGTAAGACACACCGGGGAGCTGTTTTTT
CDR3aa: CSVRHTGELFF

j_gene: TRBJ1-1
v_gene: TRBV7-6
abundance: NA
d_gene: TRBD1
CDR3nt: TGTGCCAGCAGCTCACAGGGGCAAGGGAACACTGAAGCTTTCTTT
CDR3aa: CASSSQGQGNTEAFF

j_gene: TRBJ1-1
v_gene: TRBV3-1/TRBV3-2
abundance: NA
d_gene: TRBD1
CDR3nt: TGTGCCAGCAGCCAAGATCGAGGCAGGGGGCTTGGCGAAGCTTTCTTT
CDR3aa: CASSQDRGRGLGEAFF

j_gene: TRBJ1-3
v_gene: TRBV9
abundance: NA
d_gene: NA
CDR3nt: TGTGCCAGCAGCGTAGGGATCGGGGCCATATATTTT
CDR3aa: CASSVGIGAIYF

j_gene: TRBJ1-3
v_gene: TRBV18
abundance: NA
d_gene: NA
CDR3nt: TGTGCCAGCTCACTTTACAGCCAAGACTCTGGAAACACCATATATTTT
CDR3aa: CASSLYSQDSGNTIYF

j_gene: TRBJ1-5
v_gene: TRBV18
abundance: NA
d_gene: NA
CDR3nt: TGTGCCAGCTCACCGATCGGGACGGCCAGTAATCAGCCCCAGCATTTT
CDR3aa: CASSPIGTASNQPQHF

j_gene: TRBJ2-1
v_gene: TRBV6-2/TRBV6-3
abundance: few
d_gene: NA
CDR3nt: TGTGCCAGCAGTTACATAAGGGGCCCTACCTCCTACAATGAGCAGTTCTTC
CDR3aa: CASSYIRGPTSYNEQFF

j_gene: TRBJ1-4
v_gene: TRBV28
abundance: NA
d_gene: TRBD1
CDR3nt: TGTGCCAGCAGTTCCCGGGGGGAGGGGGCAAGGGAAAAACTGTTTTTT
CDR3aa: CASSSRGEGAREKLFF

j_gene: TRBJ2-3
v_gene: TRBV5-1
abundance: NA
d_gene: TRBD1
CDR3nt: TGCGCCAGCAGCCCACAGGGGTTTGGCACAGATACGCAGTATTTT
CDR3aa: CASSPQGFGTDTQYF

j_gene: TRBJ2-5
v_gene: TRBV4-3
abundance: NA
d_gene: TRBD2
CDR3nt: TGCGCCAGCAGCCGGGGACTAGCGGGGGAAGGAGGAGAGACCCAGTACTTC
CDR3aa: CASSRGLAGEGGETQYF

j_gene: TRBJ1-5
v_gene: TRBV6-4
abundance: NA
d_gene: NA
CDR3nt: TGTGCCAGCAGTGACCGCCGTACAAAAACTACCAATCAGCCCCAGCATTTT
CDR3aa: CASSDRRTKTTNQPQHF

j_gene: TRBJ2-2
v_gene: TRBV4-3
abundance: NA
d_gene: NA
CDR3nt: TGCGCCAGCAGCCTGGCTCAAACCACCGGGGAGCTGTTTTTT
CDR3aa: CASSLAQTTGELFF

j_gene: TRBJ2-1
v_gene: TRBV9
abundance: NA
d_gene: NA
CDR3nt: TGTGCCAGCAGCGTAGCTGGAAGCTGGGAGCAGTTCTTC
CDR3aa: CASSVAGSWEQFF

j_gene: TRBJ1-3
v_gene: TRBV18
abundance: NA
d_gene: NA
CDR3nt: TGTGCCAGCTCACCCGACAGTTCTGGAAACACCATATATTTT
CDR3aa: CASSPDSSGNTIYF

j_gene: TRBJ1-5
v_gene: TRBV7-3
abundance: NA
d_gene: TRBD1
CDR3nt: TGTGCCAGCAGCTTGACAGGGGGCAATCAGCCCCAGCATTTT
CDR3aa: CASSLTGGNQPQHF

j_gene: TRBJ2-1
v_gene: TRBV5-1
abundance: NA
d_gene: NA
CDR3nt: TGCGCCAGCAGCCCGCGGGCGACTAGACGAAATGAGCAGTTCTTC
CDR3aa: CASSPRATRRNEQFF

j_gene: TRBJ1-2
v_gene: TRBV20-1
abundance: NA
d_gene: NA
CDR3nt: TGCAGTGCCCCCGGAGGCTGGGGCTACACCTTC
CDR3aa: CSAPGGWGYTF

j_gene: TRBJ2-2
v_gene: TRBV5-5
abundance: NA
d_gene: TRBD1
CDR3nt: TGTGCCAGCAGCTCGGACAGGGGCCTGCCCGGGGAGCTGTTTTTT
CDR3aa: CASSSDRGLPGELFF

j_gene: TRBJ2-3
v_gene: TRBV9
abundance: once
d_gene: TRBD2
CDR3nt: TGTGCCAGCAGCGCCGCGAGGTTCGCGGGAGACACAGATACGCAGTATTTT
CDR3aa: CASSAARFAGDTDTQYF

j_gene: TRBJ2-1
v_gene: TRBV19
abundance: NA
d_gene: TRBD2
CDR3nt: TGTGCCAGTAGTTCTAGCGGGAGGTCCCGCTCCTACAATGAGCAGTTCTTC
CDR3aa: CASSSSGRSRSYNEQFF

j_gene: TRBJ1-6
v_gene: TRBV7-3
abundance: NA
d_gene: TRBD1
CDR3nt: TGTGCCAGCAGCTTAGGGACAGGGAATTCACCCCTCCACTTT
CDR3aa: CASSLGTGNSPLHF

j_gene: TRBJ1-4
v_gene: TRBV7-9
abundance: NA
d_gene: NA
CDR3nt: TGTGCCAGCAGCTTAGGGCCATTAACTAATGAAAAACTGTTTTTT
CDR3aa: CASSLGPLTNEKLFF

j_gene: TRBJ2-7
v_gene: TRBV5-1
abundance: NA
d_gene: TRBD2
CDR3nt: TGCGCCAGCAGCTCGACTAGCGGGAGTTACGAGCAGTACTTC
CDR3aa: CASSSTSGSYEQYF

j_gene: TRBJ2-1
v_gene: TRBV6-4
abundance: once
d_gene: NA
CDR3nt: TGTGCCAGCAGTGAGGTGGCTAGCGCCTACAATGAGCAGTTCTTC
CDR3aa: CASSEVASAYNEQFF

j_gene: TRBJ1-6
v_gene: TRBV5-1
abundance: NA
d_gene: TRBD1
CDR3nt: TGCGCCAGCAGCCTGGGACAGGGTTTGGGGCCCAATTCACCCCTCCACTTT
CDR3aa: CASSLGQGLGPNSPLHF

j_gene: TRBJ2-3
v_gene: TRBV7-3
abundance: NA
d_gene: TRBD2
CDR3nt: TGTGCCAGCAGCTTGAGCGGGAGCTTTACAGATACGCAGTATTTT
CDR3aa: CASSLSGSFTDTQYF

j_gene: TRBJ2-3
v_gene: TRBV9
abundance: NA
d_gene: TRBD2
CDR3nt: TGTGCCAGCAGCCTCACTAGCGGGAGAGCGGGTACGCAGTATTTT
CDR3aa: CASSLTSGRAGTQYF

j_gene: TRBJ1-4
v_gene: TRBV6-1
abundance: NA
d_gene: NA
CDR3nt: TGTGCCAGCAGTGAAGGACCAACTAATGAAAAACTGTTTTTT
CDR3aa: CASSEGPTNEKLFF

j_gene: TRBJ2-7
v_gene: TRBV14
abundance: NA
d_gene: TRBD1
CDR3nt: TGTGCCAGCAGCCAAAGACAGGGACCCTACGAGCAGTACTTC
CDR3aa: CASSQRQGPYEQYF

j_gene: TRBJ1-5
v_gene: TRBV28
abundance: once
d_gene: TRBD1
CDR3nt: TGTGCCAGCACCGGGGACAGGGTAAATCAGCCCCAGCATTTT
CDR3aa: CASTGDRVNQPQHF

j_gene: TRBJ1-5
v_gene: TRBV6-1
abundance: NA
d_gene: NA
CDR3nt: TGTGCCAGCAGTGAAAGTAGGGGATTCAATCAGCCCCAGCATTTT
CDR3aa: CASSESRGFNQPQHF

j_gene: TRBJ2-5
v_gene: TRBV4-3
abundance: NA
d_gene: NA
CDR3nt: TGCGCCAGCAGCCAAGAATGGGGGGGGGCAGAGACCCAGTACTTC
CDR3aa: CASSQEWGGAETQYF

j_gene: TRBJ2-7
v_gene: TRBV7-9
abundance: NA
d_gene: NA
CDR3nt: TGTGCCAGCAGCTTACTGAGGGGGGGCTTAAACGAGCAGTACTTC
CDR3aa: CASSLLRGGLNEQYF

j_gene: TRBJ2-3
v_gene: TRBV5-5
abundance: NA
d_gene: NA
CDR3nt: TGTGCCAGCAGCTTGGGTGGGGGGTCGACAGATACGCAGTATTTT
CDR3aa: CASSLGGGSTDTQYF

j_gene: TRBJ2-7
v_gene: TRBV6-6
abundance: NA
d_gene: NA
CDR3nt: TGTGCCAGCAGTTATACTGAGGGGGGTCCCTACGAGCAGTACTTC
CDR3aa: CASSYTEGGPYEQYF

j_gene: TRBJ2-1
v_gene: TRBV30
abundance: NA
d_gene: TRBD2
CDR3nt: TGTGCCTGGAGTCGACGGACTAGCGGTTCCTACAATGAGCAGTTCTTC
CDR3aa: CAWSRRTSGSYNEQFF

j_gene: TRBJ1-1
v_gene: TRBV6-4
abundance: NA
d_gene: NA
CDR3nt: TGTGCCAGCAGACAGAATCCCCTACAGGGAGGCGGTGAAGCTTTCTTT
CDR3aa: CASRQNPLQGGGEAFF

j_gene: TRBJ1-1
v_gene: TRBV11-2
abundance: NA
d_gene: NA
CDR3nt: TGTGCCAGCAGCCTCCGCCGGGATGAAGCTTTCTTT
CDR3aa: CASSLRRDEAFF

j_gene: TRBJ1-1
v_gene: TRBV12-3/TRBV12-4
abundance: NA
d_gene: NA
CDR3nt: TGTGCCAGCAGTTTAACCCGGAACACTGAAGCTTTCTTT
CDR3aa: CASSLTRNTEAFF

j_gene: TRBJ2-5
v_gene: TRBV27
abundance: NA
d_gene: TRBD1
CDR3nt: TGTGCCAGCAGAACCGACAGGGAACAAGAGACCCAGTACTTC
CDR3aa: CASRTDREQETQYF

j_gene: TRBJ2-1
v_gene: TRBV6-1
abundance: NA
d_gene: NA
CDR3nt: TGTGCCAGCAGTGAAGGGGGACGCGAGCAGTTCTTC
CDR3aa: CASSEGGREQFF

j_gene: TRBJ1-6
v_gene: TRBV27
abundance: few
d_gene: NA
CDR3nt: TGTGCCAGCAGGGGATACAGGGACGATTCACCCCTCCACTTT
CDR3aa: CASRGYRDDSPLHF

j_gene: TRBJ2-2
v_gene: TRBV3-1/TRBV3-2
abundance: NA
d_gene: TRBD1
CDR3nt: TGTGCCAGCAGCCACCGACAGGGCGGCGCCGGGGAGCTGTTTTTT
CDR3aa: CASSHRQGGAGELFF

j_gene: TRBJ2-3
v_gene: TRBV4-3
abundance: NA
d_gene: TRBD2
CDR3nt: TGCGCCAGCAGCCAAAACGCACTAGCGGGACTCGGTACGCAGTATTTT
CDR3aa: CASSQNALAGLGTQYF

j_gene: TRBJ2-7
v_gene: TRBV3-1/TRBV3-2
abundance: NA
d_gene: NA
CDR3nt: TGTGCCAGCAGCCAAGAAACTAGCCGACAGCAGTACTTC
CDR3aa: CASSQETSRQQYF

j_gene: TRBJ2-1
v_gene: TRBV24-1
abundance: NA
d_gene: NA
CDR3nt: TGTGCCACCAGTGATCCAACAGGGTCGAATGAGCAGTTCTTC
CDR3aa: CATSDPTGSNEQFF